The T cell receptor beta chain described here comes from a study of CD8 T cells in Susac syndrome. Trimming removed 5 bases from V and 6 bases from J, with 13 bases in between. CDR1 and CDR2 from the germline V gene are SGHTA and FQGNSA. The CDR3 length is 14 residues. It was with random hexamers that about 0.45 to 1 ug RNA was reverse transcribed. An immunoSEQ multiplex PCR amplified TCR beta CDR3 over 54 Vbeta and 13 Jbeta. TCRdb used MiXCR to reprocess the immunoSEQ multiplex PCR reads, holding one entry per CDR3 protein. The sample contains 100,000 to 150,000 distinct CDR3 sequences, approximately 96% of which appear only once.

The chain employs TRBV7-2 and TRBJ2-2; a weak D match, TRBD1 (6 bases). The receptor comes from a human donor in good health. The sample was CD4+ T cells from PBMCs. The CDR3 bases are TGTGCCAGCAGCGTGCAGGGGATCCCCGGGGAGCTGTTTTTT. This translates into CASSVQGIPGELFF.